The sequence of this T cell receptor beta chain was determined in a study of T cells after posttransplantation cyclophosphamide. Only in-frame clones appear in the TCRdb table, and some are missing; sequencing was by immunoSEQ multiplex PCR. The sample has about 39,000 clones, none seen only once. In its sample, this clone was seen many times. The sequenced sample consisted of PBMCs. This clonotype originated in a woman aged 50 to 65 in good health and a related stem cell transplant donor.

Here the CDR3 reads CASSLGGRTLNYGYTF. Written as DNA, the CDR3 is TGTGCCAGCAGCTTGGGGGGCCGGACGTTGAACTATGGCTACACCTTC. The chain carries TRBV5-6 and TRBJ1-2; D might be TRBD1 (5 bases). Germline CDR1 and CDR2: SGHDT and YYEEEE. Trimming cost V 0 bases and J 2 bases, with 14 bases left between them. This CDR3 comprises 16 residues.